This T cell receptor beta chain was sequenced during a study of cytomegalovirus exposure and HLA in healthy donors. Overall study results and limits: In vitro work confirmed that a few CMV-associated chains recognize CMV antigens. In a later analysis, common viral pathogens appeared linked to several of the most significant clusters.

Among the donors, all were healthy bone marrow donors. The germline V gene encodes CDR1 MDHEN and CDR2 SYDVKM. The CDR3 totals 15 residues. Deletions cut 8 bases from V and 2 bases from J, with 16 bases between. With respect to this clone: Antigen unknown.

The PCR made use of 60 Vbeta and 13 Jbeta primers. Measured with immunoSEQ multiplex PCR; TCRdb has only the in-frame clones, and not every one. The sample comprises almost 95,000 clones, about three fifths of which are singletons, and under 4% rests with the top ten. The sample was PBMCs. The TCR was taken from a man aged 25-45 years in good health and CMV-seronegative. The J gene is TRBJ1-5, the V gene TRBV28; tentative D call: TRBD1 (6 bases). The CDR3 DNA sequence: TGTGCCAGCTGCAAGGGGGGGGCAGGCAATCAGCCCCAGCATTTT. It encodes CASCKGGAGNQPQHF.